A single sample gave rise to the 11 T cell receptor beta chains below, sequenced in a study of T cells in Graves' hyperthyroidism and ophthalmopathy. Researchers took RNA transcripts and amplified the TCR beta CDR3 regions from them. Carried out on the TCR CDR3, a first-round RT-PCR used the HTBI primer set. Using its own MiXCR run on the multiplex PCR reads, TCRdb lists one record per CDR3 protein. The sample carries roughly 170,000 distinct CDR3 sequences, about a sixth recorded once. Sequenced sample: blood. The receptors were sampled from a woman in her fifties or sixties with Graves' hyperthyroidism.

This clonotype came up many times. The V and J genes are TRBV7-9 and TRBJ1-3, with no clear D. The germline V and J ends were trimmed by 5 bases and 4 bases, with 18 bases remaining between them. The CDR3 consists of 16 residues. The V gene's germline CDR1 is SEHNR and CDR2 FQNEAQ (reference sequence). CDR3 protein: CASSLHTEKFGNTIYF. CDR3 in DNA: TGTGCCAGCAGCCTCCATACCGAGAAGTTCGGAAACACCATATATTTT.

This clonotype was observed at least ten times. The chain couples TRBV30 to TRBJ2-2, with D uncertain. The CDR3 length is 14 residues. Germline CDR1 GTSNPN, CDR2 SVGIG (reference sequence). Trimming shortened V by 2 bases and J by 0 bases, and 7 bases separated the two germline ends. This CDR3 reads CAWSRGTNTGELFF. CDR3 nucleotides: TGTGCCTGGAGTAGAGGAACGAACACCGGGGAGCTGTTTTTT. The variable domain in full, completed from reference TRBV30 and TRBJ2-2, reads SQTIHQWPATLVQPVGSPLSLECTVEGTSNPNLYWYRQAAGRGLQLLFYSVGIGQISSEVPQNLSASRPQDRQFILSSKKLLLSDSGFYLCAWSRGTNTGELFFGEGSRLTVL.

In its sample, this clonotype was seen many times. Germline and junction disagree at one end, which may indicate a read error. The rearrangement links TRBV27 to TRBJ2-5, with no clear D. From germline, CDR1 is MNHEY and CDR2 SMNVEV (reference sequence). CDR3 length: 15 residues. The CDR3 loop is CASSLTVTSKESQYF. The CDR3, as DNA: TGTGCCAGCAGTTTGACCGTGACTTCTAAAGAGAGCCAGTACTTC.

On this clonotype: A single base separates this from a much larger clone, so it may be a read error. The rearrangement joins TRBV6-1 to TRBJ1-1; D unresolved. The ends were cut back, 8 bases at V and 5 bases at J, with 12 bases in the middle. This CDR3 spans 12 amino acids. From germline, CDR1 is MNHNS and CDR2 SASEGT. CDR3 sequence reads: CASDGGVTEAFF. The CDR3 coding sequence is TGTGCCAGCGACGGCGGGGTTACTGAAGCTTTCTTT.

The sample holds many counts of this clonotype. The rearrangement links TRBV7-9 to TRBJ2-7, with D perhaps TRBD1 or TRBD2 (6 bases each). V lost 1 base and J lost 3, with 16 bases in between. The CDR3 loop spans 16 amino acids. Germline CDR1 and CDR2: SEHNR and FQNEAQ (reference sequence). CDR3 amino acids: CASSLVAWGANYEQYF. CDR3 DNA: TGTGCCAGCAGCTTAGTTGCTTGGGGGGCTAACTACGAGCAGTACTTC.

This clonotype was detected many times. This chain uses TRBV6-1 with TRBJ2-5, with a tentative D call TRBD2 (5 bases). The germline V gene has CDR1 MNHNS and CDR2 SASEGT. This CDR3 has 13 residues. Trimming took 5 bases from V and 4 from J, leaving 11 bases between them. The CDR3 bases are TGTGCCAGCAGTTATCAAGGGAGAGAGACCCAGTACTTC. Its translation: CASSYQGRETQYF.

This clonotype was observed at least ten times. The V gene is TRBV7-8, the J gene TRBJ1-1; a weak D match, TRBD1 (6 bases). CDR1 and CDR2 (germline): SGHVS, FQNEAQ. CDR3 length: 14 residues. Trimming took 2 bases from V and 4 from J, leaving 11 bases between them. CDR3 region: CASSLYGQTTEAFF. The CDR3 nucleotides are TGTGCCAGCAGCTTATATGGACAGACCACTGAAGCTTTCTTT.

This clonotype was picked up many times. The chain employs TRBV7-2 and TRBJ1-5, with no clear D. The CDR3 contains 15 residues. With 6 bases removed from V and 1 base from J, the gap between germline ends came to 13 bases. Germline-derived CDR1 and CDR2 are SGHTA and FQGNSA. DNA for the CDR3: TGTGCCAGCAGTCCCGAGCCTGGAAGCAATCAGCCCCAGCATTTT. Protein product: CASSPEPGSNQPQHF.

This clonotype was seen once. The V gene is TRBV7-8, the J gene TRBJ2-3, with D possibly being TRBD1 or TRBD2 (6 bases each). V was shortened by 2 bases and J by 5 bases, with 23 bases between the two germline ends. CDR1 and CDR2 from the germline V gene are SGHVS and FQNEAQ. This CDR3 contains 18 residues. For the CDR3, the DNA is TGTGCCAGCAGCTTAAGCATGGGGGGTGGGGGCCCTGGAGATACGCAGTATTTT. Its translation: CASSLSMGGGGPGDTQYF.

This clonotype was observed a few times. The chain has TRBV6-1 and TRBJ2-7, with D unclear. V dropped 6 bases and J dropped 0 bases, with 27 bases sitting between them. The CDR3 loop spans 19 amino acids. Germline V gene sequence: CDR1 MNHNS, CDR2 SASEGT. The CDR3 sequence: CASSLNEDPSSLSSYEQYF. CDR3 DNA: TGTGCCAGCAGCCTCAATGAGGACCCATCTAGTTTAAGCTCCTACGAGCAGTACTTC.

This clonotype has at least ten counts. The chain employs TRBV7-2 and TRBJ2-1; TRBD2 aligns across 13 bases. Per germline, CDR1 SGHTA and CDR2 FQGNSA. Germline trimming cut 3 bases from V and 4 bases from J; bases unmatched to any gene: 3. CDR3 length: 16 amino acids. This CDR3 is CASSFRLAGGYNEQFF. As DNA, the CDR3 is TGTGCCAGCAGCTTCAGACTAGCGGGGGGTTACAATGAGCAGTTCTTC.